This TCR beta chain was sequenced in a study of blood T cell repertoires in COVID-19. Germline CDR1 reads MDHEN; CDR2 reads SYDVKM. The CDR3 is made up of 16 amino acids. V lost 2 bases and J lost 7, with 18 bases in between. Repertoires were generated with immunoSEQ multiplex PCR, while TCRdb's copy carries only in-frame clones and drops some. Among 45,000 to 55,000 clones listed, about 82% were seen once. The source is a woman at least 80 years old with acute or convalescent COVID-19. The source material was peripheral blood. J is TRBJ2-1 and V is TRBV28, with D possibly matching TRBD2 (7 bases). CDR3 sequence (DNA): TGTGCCAGCAGTTTAGTCGGGGGGCAGTTAAAGAATGAGCAGTTCTTC. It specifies CASSLVGGQLKNEQFF.